These 11 T cell receptor beta chains were all obtained from the same sample, sequenced in a study of T cell repertoires and HLA-DP antigens. For these receptors, no antigen is known. The table came from immunoSEQ multiplex PCR; TCRdb's copy has only in-frame clones and leaves some out. The sample includes about 73,000 clones, roughly 75% of them seen just once. Sequences were obtained from CD4+ T cells from PBMCs. The receptor source for this set is a man aged 55 to 70 in good health and CMV-seronegative.

This chain links TRBV5-4 with TRBJ2-5; the match to TRBD2 covers 12 bases. CDR1 is SGHNT, CDR2 YYREEE, per germline (reference sequence). This CDR3 spans 17 amino acids. V shed 5 bases, J shed 3 bases, and the junction held 11 bases outside the gene matches. Here the CDR3 reads CASSPTSGGWPEETQYF. CDR3 bases: TGTGCCAGCAGTCCGACTAGCGGGGGCTGGCCTGAAGAGACCCAGTACTTC.

This clone was detected once. The gene calls are TRBV7-2 and TRBJ2-1; TRBD2 matches 9 bases. The junction had 9 bases not matched to a gene; V was cut back by 5 bases and J by 4 bases. The germline CDR1 and CDR2 sequences are SGHTA and FQGNSA. The CDR3 is 16 residues long. In DNA, the CDR3 is TGTGCCAGCAGCCCTAAGGGGCGGGGGGGATACAATGAGCAGTTCTTC. It encodes CASSPKGRGGYNEQFF.

The V gene is TRBV7-2, the J gene TRBJ2-5; D is perhaps TRBD2 (7 bases). V was clipped by 5 bases and J by 2 bases, with 12 bases between them. The CDR3 is made up of 14 amino acids. CDR1 and CDR2 from the germline V gene are SGHTA and FQGNSA. CDR3 sequence: CASSRGAGQETQYF. The DNA of the CDR3 is TGTGCCAGCAGCCGGGGGGCGGGGCAAGAGACCCAGTACTTC.

The V gene is TRBV5-1, the J gene TRBJ2-1, with TRBD2 matching 11 bases. Per germline, CDR1 SGHRS and CDR2 YFSETQ. The CDR3 has 15 residues. After removal of 4 bases from V and 5 bases from J, the junction contained 5 bases not matched to a gene. The CDR3 sequence is CASSLTSGNHNEQFF. The CDR3 DNA reads as TGCGCCAGCAGCCTGACTAGCGGGAACCACAATGAGCAGTTCTTC.

V is TRBV6-1 and J is TRBJ1-4; tentative D call: TRBD1 (6 bases). The CDR3 covers 12 residues. Germline V gene sequence: CDR1 MNHNS, CDR2 SASEGT. V lost 8 bases to trimming and J lost 6 bases, with 10 bases between them. The CDR3 bases are TGTGCCAGCCGACAGGTTGATGAAAAACTGTTTTTT. Amino acids: CASRQVDEKLFF.

This clone occurred a few times. The junction departs from germline at one end; a sequencing error may be responsible. The chain links TRBV10-2 to TRBJ2-1; 7 nucleotides align to TRBD2. This CDR3 contains 15 residues. Germline loops: CDR1 WSHSY, CDR2 SAAADI. CDR3 nucleotide sequence: TGCGCCAGCAGTAAGTCTAGCGGATCCTACAATGAGCAGTTCTTC. Translating it yields CASSKSSGSYNEQFF.

The chain carries TRBV19 and TRBJ2-3, with D unclear. From germline, CDR1 is LNHDA and CDR2 SQIVND (reference sequence). CDR3 size: 15 residues. Trimming removed 1 base at V and 3 bases at J, with 11 bases between. The CDR3 reads CASSIAPVITDTQYF. The CDR3 bases are TGTGCCAGTAGTATAGCTCCGGTGATAACAGATACGCAGTATTTT.

The chain combines TRBV9 with TRBJ1-5; D gene uncertain. CDR1 and CDR2 (germline): SGDLS, YYNGEE. The V end lost 2 bases, the J end lost 6 bases, and 9 bases lay between the germline ends. The CDR3 covers 13 residues. CDR3 DNA sequence: TGTGCCAGCAGCGTTAACGGTGGTCAGCCCCAGCATTTT. It translates to CASSVNGGQPQHF.

The genes are TRBV28 and TRBJ1-6; D call uncertain. Trimming took 4 bases from V and 0 from J, leaving 10 bases between them. The CDR3 is made up of 16 amino acids. The germline gives CDR1 MDHEN, CDR2 SYDVKM. The CDR3 loop is CASSSTSSSYNSPLHF. The DNA of the CDR3 is TGTGCCAGCAGTTCGACCAGTAGCTCCTATAATTCACCCCTCCACTTT.

This clone was seen a few times. The CDR3 DNA reads as TGTGCCAGTAGTATAGGGGAAAGGGGGAATCAGCCCCAGCATTTT. Translated: CASSIGERGNQPQHF. This chain joins TRBV19 and TRBJ1-5; a possible D gene is TRBD1 (6 bases). V was shortened by 1 base and J by 4 bases, with 11 bases between the two germline ends. The CDR3 runs to 15 residues. The germline gives CDR1 LNHDA, CDR2 SQIVND (reference sequence).

A single count supports this clone. This sequence joins TRBV19 and TRBJ1-5; tentatively, D is TRBD1 (5 bases). Per germline, CDR1 LNHDA and CDR2 SQIVND (reference sequence). V was trimmed by 6 bases and J by 4 bases, leaving 10 bases between them. This CDR3 has 13 amino acids. In nucleotides, the CDR3 is TGTGCCAGTAGGGCAGGGTGGAATCAGCCCCAGCATTTT. Residues: CASRAGWNQPQHF.